The 19 T cell receptor beta chains listed next were all sequenced from one sample in a study of blood T cell repertoires in COVID-19. This table comes from immunoSEQ multiplex PCR, and its TCRdb copy is limited to in-frame clones, with some not included. In the table there are around 80,000 clones, around 82% of which are singletons. What was sequenced was peripheral blood. The receptors originated from a man in his 60s with acute or convalescent COVID-19.

This chain joins TRBV23-1 and TRBJ1-5; TRBD1 matches 7 bases. TRBV23-1 is recorded as an ORF, its role being uncertain. CDR3 length: 20 residues. V was pared by 4 bases and J by 0 bases, with 18 bases of the junction left unmatched. The CDR3 loop is CASSPPGTVLTVFSNQPQHF. The CDR3 nucleotides are TGCGCCAGCAGTCCCCCAGGGACAGTCCTCACAGTTTTTAGCAATCAGCCCCAGCATTTT.

The V call is TRBV5-8, the J call TRBJ2-5; D perhaps matches TRBD2 (6 bases). V was clipped by 5 bases and J by 3 bases, with 17 bases between them. The CDR3 is 15 residues long. Per the germline V gene, CDR1 is SGHTS and CDR2 is YDEGEE. In nucleotides, the CDR3 is TGTGCCAGCAGGCAAGGGACTGGTGTTGAAGAGACCCAGTACTTC. Encoded protein: CASRQGTGVEETQYF.

V gene TRBV6-5 combines with J gene TRBJ1-1; 7 bases map to TRBD1. The CDR3 is made up of 15 amino acids. With 4 bases clipped from V and 0 bases from J, the junction kept 5 bases outside the gene matches. CDR1 is MNHEY and CDR2 is SVGAGI in the germline V gene. In DNA form, the CDR3 reads TGTGCCAGCAGTTTGAACAGGGGAATGAACACTGAAGCTTTCTTT. Translating gives CASSLNRGMNTEAFF.

The chain carries TRBV10-2 and TRBJ1-5; tentatively, D is TRBD1 (5 bases). CDR1 and CDR2 (germline): WSHSY, SAAADI. The CDR3 extends over 14 amino acids. V lost 3 bases and J lost 3, with 9 bases in between. The CDR3 loop reads CASSDGGFNQPQHF. The DNA of the CDR3 is TGCGCCAGCAGTGATGGGGGGTTCAATCAGCCCCAGCATTTT.

The V and J genes are TRBV7-2 and TRBJ1-1, with D maybe TRBD1 (5 bases). Looked up from germline, CDR1 is SGHTA and CDR2 is FQGNSA. The V end was cut by 5 bases, the J end by 0 bases, with 10 bases between. CDR3 length: 14 amino acids. The CDR3 loop is CASSVQDLNTEAFF. The CDR3 coding sequence is TGTGCCAGCAGCGTACAGGATTTGAACACTGAAGCTTTCTTT.

The CDR3 sequence is CASSEFGLDYNEQFF. The DNA for the CDR3 is TGTGCCAGCAGTGAATTCGGACTAGATTACAATGAGCAGTTCTTC. The V gene is TRBV2, the J gene TRBJ2-1; 7 bases are shared with TRBD2. The V segment lost 2 bases and the J segment 4 bases; nucleotides outside the gene matches: 5. The CDR3 consists of 15 residues. Germline V gene data show CDR1 as SNHLY and CDR2 as FYNNEI.

The chain combines TRBV4-3 with TRBJ2-1, with TRBD1 matching 8 bases. Per germline, CDR1 LGHNA and CDR2 YSLEER. This CDR3 is 17 amino acids long. V gave up 4 bases and J gave up 5 bases; unmatched junction bases: 13. The CDR3 sequence is CASSPRNTGTGNNEQFF. The CDR3 DNA is TGCGCCAGCAGCCCTAGAAATACCGGGACAGGAAACAATGAGCAGTTCTTC.

J is TRBJ2-7 and V is TRBV9; D may be TRBD2 (5 bases). Germline V gene data show CDR1 as SGDLS and CDR2 as YYNGEE. This CDR3 spans 16 amino acids. V was clipped by 0 bases and J by 2 bases, with 15 bases between them. CDR3 sequence (DNA): TGTGCCAGCAGCGTAGCAGGAGGCGGCCCTCCCTACGAGCAGTACTTC. Encoded protein: CASSVAGGGPPYEQYF.

J is TRBJ1-3 and V is TRBV9; D possibly corresponds to TRBD1 (5 bases). Germline CDR1 and CDR2: SGDLS and YYNGEE. CDR3 length equals 16 residues. Trimming stripped 4 bases from V and 3 bases from J, with 17 bases between. CDR3 sequence reads: CASSPRPSGNGNTIYF. The CDR3 nucleotides read TGTGCCAGCAGCCCCCGACCCTCAGGGAATGGAAACACCATATATTTT.

The chain has TRBV23-1 and TRBJ2-2; TRBD2 matches at 12 bases. TRBV23-1 is given ORF status, its function remaining uncertain. The CDR3 extends over 16 amino acids. V was clipped by 5 bases and J by 4 bases; unmatched bases: 5. The CDR3 here is CASSYPGLAGTGELFF. The CDR3 nucleotides read TGCGCCAGCAGTTACCCGGGACTAGCGGGCACCGGGGAGCTGTTTTTT.

The rearrangement uses TRBV3-1 (or the pseudogene TRBV3-2) and TRBJ2-2; TRBD1 matches at 11 bases. The CDR3 totals 22 residues. CDR1 is LGHDT and CDR2 is YNNKEL in the germline V gene (reference sequence). V trimming: 0 bases; J trimming: 5 bases; junction bases outside the gene matches: 20. CDR3 nucleotide sequence: TGTGCCAGCAGCCAAGATGGTCAAAGCAGGACAGGGGGCTTTGAGGAAACCGGGGAGCTGTTTTTT. This encodes CASSQDGQSRTGGFEETGELFF.

The chain is built from TRBV6-2 or TRBV6-3 and TRBJ2-1, with a possible D match to TRBD1 (6 bases). The CDR3 has 15 amino acids. Germline CDR1 and CDR2: MNHEY and SVGEGT. V shed 2 bases and J shed 4 bases, with 12 bases lying between them. The CDR3 sequence: CASSYTGTHYNEQFF. CDR3 in DNA: TGTGCCAGCAGTTACACCGGGACACATTACAATGAGCAGTTCTTC.

This chain connects TRBV19 to TRBJ2-2, with TRBD2 matching over 11 bases. V lost 4 bases and J lost 6; bases outside the gene matches: 10. The CDR3 loop spans 17 amino acids. The germline V gene has CDR1 LNHDA and CDR2 SQIVND (reference sequence). DNA of the CDR3: TGTGCCAGTAGTAACCTACATAGCGGGAGGGTCGCCGGGGAGCTGTTTTTT. The encoded protein is CASSNLHSGRVAGELFF.

The V gene is TRBV7-2, the J gene TRBJ1-5, with a possible D match to TRBD1 (5 bases). Germline CDR1 and CDR2: SGHTA and FQGNSA. Trimming cost V 1 base and J 6 bases, with 10 bases left between them. CDR3 length: 14 amino acids. CDR3 nucleotide sequence: TGTGCCAGCAGCTTAGAAGCAGGGCCTCAGCCCCAGCATTTT. The encoded protein is CASSLEAGPQPQHF. The whole variable domain, filled in from reference TRBV7-2 and TRBJ1-5, reads GAGVSQSPSNKVTEKGKDVELRCDPISGHTALYWYRQSLGQGLEFLIYFQGNSAPDKSGLPSDRFSAERTGGSVSTLTIQRTQQEDSAVYLCASSLEAGPQPQHFGDGTRLSIL.

This chain connects TRBV29-1 to TRBJ1-4; D possibly corresponds to TRBD1 (5 bases). CDR3 length: 12 amino acids. Per germline, CDR1 SQVTM and CDR2 ANQGSEA. V lost 4 bases to trimming and J lost 5 bases, with 8 bases between them. The CDR3: CSVGGRNEKLFF. The CDR3 DNA follows: TGCAGCGTTGGGGGCCGAAATGAAAAACTGTTTTTT.

The chain links TRBV7-3 to TRBJ1-2; D is uncertain. The V gene lost 3 bases and the J gene lost 7 bases, with 12 bases spanning the gap. Germline assignment: CDR1 SGHTA and CDR2 FQGTGA. The length of the CDR3 is 13 residues. The CDR3 coding sequence is TGTGCCAGCAGCTTGAGGAGAGGCGGTGGCTACACCTTC. Protein: CASSLRRGGGYTF.

This clone has just one count. V is TRBV7-2 and J is TRBJ2-3; 9 bases map to TRBD2. The CDR3 extends over 14 amino acids. Germline V gene lookup returns CDR1 SGHTA and CDR2 FQGNSA. V lost 1 base and J lost 4; bases outside the gene matches: 0. CDR3 sequence reads: CASSLGGRADTQYF. The CDR3 nucleotides read TGTGCCAGCAGCTTAGGCGGGAGGGCAGATACGCAGTATTTT.

In nucleotides, the CDR3 is TGCAGTGCCCCCCGGGGTCCTGAAGCTTTCTTT. Residues: CSAPRGPEAFF. The chain combines TRBV20-1 with TRBJ1-1; no firm D call. Trimming took off 6 bases at V and 6 bases at J, with 11 bases between the two ends. The germline gives CDR1 DFQATT, CDR2 SNEGSKA (reference sequence). This CDR3 spans 11 amino acids.

The chain uses TRBV7-9 and TRBJ2-1; a weak D match, TRBD2 (6 bases). CDR1 SEHNR and CDR2 FQNEAQ come from the germline V gene (reference sequence). This CDR3 region has 14 residues. Trimming pared 3 bases from V and 9 bases from J, leaving 15 bases between. For the CDR3, the DNA is TGTGCCAGCAGCTTGGGGACGGGGGTCATTGAGCAGTTCTTC. Translation: CASSLGTGVIEQFF.